These 20 T cell receptor beta chains were all obtained from the same sample, sequenced in a study of T cell responses to AZD1222 COVID-19 vaccine. The method was immunoSEQ multiplex PCR; TCRdb's version includes in-frame clones alone and lacks a portion of them. The sample records 130,000 to 150,000 clones, roughly nine tenths being singletons. The sequencing used peripheral blood, collected on day 0 of AZD1222 vaccination. These receptors were obtained from an adult in good health.

The chain employs TRBV3-1 (or the pseudogene TRBV3-2) and TRBJ1-2, with D tentatively TRBD1 (6 bases). Germline values: CDR1 LGHDT, CDR2 YNNKEL (reference sequence). There are 11 residues in the CDR3. With 3 bases removed from V and 8 bases from J, the gap between germline ends came to 7 bases. CDR3 coding DNA: TGTGCCAGCAGCCAGGGGGCCGGCTACACCTTC. This translates into CASSQGAGYTF.

This clone showed up many times. V is TRBV4-1 and J is TRBJ1-2; D is unclear. Trimming cost V 4 bases and J 3 bases, with 15 bases left between them. Germline CDR1 is MGHRA and CDR2 is YSYEKL. CDR3 size: 15 residues. This CDR3 is CASSPTKVKDYGYTF. The CDR3 DNA reads TGCGCCAGCAGCCCCACAAAGGTGAAGGACTATGGCTACACCTTC.

The chain recombines TRBV6-5 with TRBJ2-1, with 10 bases identical to TRBD1. CDR1 and CDR2 from the germline V gene are MNHEY and SVGAGI. V dropped 8 bases and J dropped 5; count of bases not matched to a gene: 6. The CDR3 runs to 14 residues. CDR3 amino acids: CASGRTGGNNEQFF. The CDR3 nucleotides read TGTGCCAGCGGGAGGACAGGGGGGAACAATGAGCAGTTCTTC.

CDR3 nucleotides: TGTGCCAGCAGTTTAACCGTTAACTATGGCTACACCTTC. This codes for CASSLTVNYGYTF. The chain combines TRBV27 with TRBJ1-2; D gene unclear. CDR1 and CDR2 (germline): MNHEY, SMNVEV (reference sequence). Trimming cost V 2 bases and J 1 base, with 5 bases left between them. The CDR3 runs 13 residues.

The chain carries TRBV7-2 and TRBJ1-1; 7 nucleotides line up with TRBD1. The V gene end was trimmed by 3 bases and the J gene end by 6 bases; junction bases not matched to a gene: 4. This CDR3 region has 13 residues. Germline V gene sequence: CDR1 SGHTA, CDR2 FQGNSA. In nucleotides, the CDR3 is TGTGCCAGCAGCTTCACAGGGGTCTCTGAAGCTTTCTTT. It yields the protein CASSFTGVSEAFF.

This clone appeared a few times. The V and J genes are TRBV3-1 (or the pseudogene TRBV3-2) and TRBJ2-1, with D hard to call. Germline CDR1 and CDR2: LGHDT and YNNKEL (reference sequence). The CDR3 totals 13 residues. V was trimmed by 0 bases and J by 6 bases, leaving 6 bases between them. In DNA, the CDR3 is TGTGCCAGCAGCCAAGACGTCAGCAATGAGCAGTTCTTC. As protein: CASSQDVSNEQFF.

V gene TRBV2 combines with J gene TRBJ1-1; 7 bases fit TRBD1. There are 15 residues in the CDR3. Per the germline V gene, CDR1 is SNHLY and CDR2 is FYNNEI. The V gene end was trimmed by 6 bases and the J gene end by 0 bases; junction bases not matched to a gene: 7. The CDR3 DNA is TGTGCCAGCAGCGGCCGACAGGGAATGAACACTGAAGCTTTCTTT. This translates into CASSGRQGMNTEAFF.

The chain combines TRBV6-6 with TRBJ2-5; no reliable D call. This CDR3 is built from 14 residues. Trimming took off 5 bases at V and 5 bases at J, with 15 bases between the two ends. Germline V gene lookup returns CDR1 MNHNY and CDR2 SVGAGI (reference sequence). The CDR3 is CASSRPEGRETQYF. CDR3 DNA: TGTGCCAGCAGTCGCCCAGAAGGCCGGGAGACCCAGTACTTC.

CDR3 nucleotide sequence: TGTGCCAGCAGCTTACAGGCCGCAGGGGGCTACAATGAGCAGTTCTTC. Amino acid sequence: CASSLQAAGGYNEQFF. The J gene is TRBJ2-1, the V gene TRBV7-2; 7 positions match TRBD1. Germline V gene data show CDR1 as SGHTA and CDR2 as FQGNSA. There are 16 residues in the CDR3. V lost 2 bases and J lost 3; bases outside the gene matches: 7.

This chain uses TRBV5-1 with TRBJ1-1; TRBD1 agrees at 9 bases. The CDR3 runs 16 residues. Germline-derived CDR1 and CDR2 are SGHRS and YFSETQ. V trimming: 1 base; J trimming: 4 bases; junction bases outside the gene matches: 8. CDR3 sequence: CASSLPTGGAGTEAFF. DNA of the CDR3: TGCGCCAGCAGCTTGCCAACAGGGGGCGCGGGCACTGAAGCTTTCTTT.

V is TRBV9 and J is TRBJ2-5; unclear D gene. The CDR3 consists of 16 residues. Deletions cut 4 bases from V and 4 bases from J, with 20 bases between. The germline CDR1 and CDR2 sequences are SGDLS and YYNGEE. Here the CDR3 DNA reads TGTGCCAGCAGCCCGCGCGGCGACCCTAAAGGAGAGACCCAGTACTTC. It encodes CASSPRGDPKGETQYF.

The rearrangement joins TRBV11-1 to TRBJ1-1; D not resolved. Per the germline V gene, CDR1 is SGHAT and CDR2 is FQDESV (reference sequence). Trimming took 2 bases from V and 0 from J, leaving 4 bases between them. The CDR3 totals 13 residues. The CDR3, as DNA: TGTGCCAGCAGCTTAAGGATGAACACTGAAGCTTTCTTT. It is translated as CASSLRMNTEAFF.

This clone was detected only a few times. The chain employs TRBV27 and TRBJ2-7, with D tentatively TRBD2 (6 bases). This CDR3 has 14 residues. Germline CDR1 MNHEY, CDR2 SMNVEV (reference sequence). The V end was cut by 2 bases, the J end by 3 bases, with 11 bases between. The CDR3, as DNA: TGTGCCAGCAGTTTACGGGACTTAAGCTACGAGCAGTACTTC. Protein: CASSLRDLSYEQYF.

The rearrangement joins TRBV5-1 to TRBJ2-5, with D perhaps TRBD1 or TRBD2 (6 bases each). V lost 6 bases, J lost 2 bases, and 14 bases lay in between. The germline CDR1 and CDR2 sequences are SGHRS and YFSETQ. The length of the CDR3 is 14 residues. The DNA for the CDR3 is TGCGCCAGCACGCCAACAGGGAGGCAAGAGACCCAGTACTTC. Protein: CASTPTGRQETQYF.

This chain joins TRBV6-6 and TRBJ1-2, with TRBD1 as a possible D gene (6 bases). CDR1 MNHNY and CDR2 SVGAGI come from the germline V gene (reference sequence). V dropped 5 bases and J dropped 2 bases, with 9 bases sitting between them. The CDR3 loop spans 13 amino acids. The CDR3 loop is CASSTQGNYGYTF. Written as DNA, the CDR3 is TGTGCCAGCAGTACCCAGGGGAACTATGGCTACACCTTC.

The V gene is TRBV19, the J gene TRBJ2-1, with D perhaps TRBD2 (5 bases). The CDR3 sequence is 13 residues long. Trimming shortened V by 5 bases and J by 4 bases, and 9 bases separated the two germline ends. The germline gives CDR1 LNHDA, CDR2 SQIVND (reference sequence). The CDR3 DNA reads as TGTGCCAGTAGTGGTAGCGTGTACAATGAGCAGTTCTTC. Its translation: CASSGSVYNEQFF.

The genes are TRBV29-1 and TRBJ2-5, with D hard to call. Germline V CDR1 and CDR2: SQVTM, ANQGSEA. This CDR3 region has 13 residues. The V end lost 3 bases, the J end lost 1 base, and 9 bases lay between the germline ends. This CDR3 is CSVDSTAQETQYF. DNA for the CDR3: TGCAGCGTTGACAGTACTGCCCAAGAGACCCAGTACTTC.

This clone was recorded once. This chain uses TRBV18 with TRBJ1-3, with D possibly TRBD1 on 5 matching bases. Germline CDR1 and CDR2: KGHSH and LQKENI. There are 15 residues in the CDR3. V was cut by 3 bases and J by 4 bases, with 13 bases left in between. For the CDR3, the DNA is TGTGCCAGCTCACCGGGGGGTGCGAAAGGAAACACCATATATTTT. Protein sequence: CASSPGGAKGNTIYF.

V and J are TRBV6-5 and TRBJ2-2; no reliable D call. CDR1 MNHEY and CDR2 SVGAGI come from the germline V gene. V dropped 6 bases and J dropped 4 bases, with 12 bases sitting between them. The CDR3 has 14 residues. CDR3 nucleotide sequence: TGTGCCAGCAGGCAGCATACAACCACCGGGGAGCTGTTTTTT. It encodes CASRQHTTTGELFF.

This chain uses TRBV10-1 with TRBJ2-7; 9 bases align to TRBD1. From germline, CDR1 is WNHNN and CDR2 SYGVQD (reference sequence). This CDR3 has 16 amino acids. The CDR3 protein is CADPITTGTGTYEQYF. Here the CDR3 DNA reads TGCGCAGACCCTATCACCACCGGGACAGGGACCTACGAGCAGTACTTC.